This record covers a single T cell receptor beta chain. Its matching antigen is unknown. Germline and junction disagree at one end, which may indicate a read error. The sample is drawn from a study of cytomegalovirus exposure and HLA in healthy donors. The study, taken as a whole, reports: Across HLA loci, a later analysis found differing TCR association rates, with DRB1 most and HLA-C fewest.

The PCR made use of 60 Vbeta and 13 Jbeta primers. Sequenced by immunoSEQ multiplex PCR; TCRdb stores in-frame clones only, minus some. The sample consists of around 97,000 clones, around 67% of them appearing once. CDR1 is SEHNR and CDR2 is FQNEAQ in the germline V gene (reference sequence). This CDR3 is 11 amino acids long. The clonotype was recovered from a woman in her forties or fifties in good health and CMV-seronegative. The chain has TRBV7-9 and TRBJ1-1, with D maybe TRBD1 (5 bases). Source material: PBMCs. In DNA form, the CDR3 reads TGTGCCGGCAGCAGGGAGGTGGGAGCTTTCTTT. This codes for CAGSREVGAFF.